These T cell receptor beta chains were read from a single sample in a study of T cell clonotyping in hematopoietic cell transplantation. The assay was immunoSEQ multiplex PCR, and TCRdb's table has in-frame clones only and misses some. This table holds roughly 44,000 clones, less than 85% found once. Material: peripheral blood mononuclear cells, obtained before stem cell transplant. All receptors come from a man in his sixties with acute myeloid leukemia. Some clones in this sample may be carry-over from other donors' samples. Each CDR3 is given with its conserved first and last residue. The D gene is left open where the match is weak.

V gene	J gene	D gene	CDR3 DNA	CDR3 protein
TRBV11-1	TRBJ1-1	.	TGTGCCAGCAGCTTAGGGCGAGGAAACTGGAACACTGAAGCTTTCTTT	CASSLGRGNWNTEAFF
TRBV25-1	TRBJ2-3	.	TGTGCCAGCAGTGGGGTCGGAGGGGCCGGGACAGATACGCAGTATTTT	CASSGVGGAGTDTQYF
TRBV7-8	TRBJ2-1	TRBD2	TGTGCCAGCAGCTCCCGGACTAGCGGGGGATCATCGAAATACAATGAGCAGTTCTTC	CASSSRTSGGSSKYNEQFF
TRBV6-5	TRBJ1-3	.	TGTGCCAGCAGTTACTCCCGGATCTCTGGAAACACCATATATTTT	CASSYSRISGNTIYF
TRBV4-1	TRBJ2-3	.	TGCGCCAGCAGCCAACCTTTGACTATGGGGGCGAACACAGATACGCAGTATTTT	CASSQPLTMGANTDTQYF
TRBV19	TRBJ1-3	.	TGTGCCAGTAGTAAAACAGGGAGCTCTGGAAACACCATATATTTT	CASSKTGSSGNTIYF
TRBV10-3	TRBJ2-5	.	TGTGCCATCAGTGGACCCAGGGGAGAGACCCAGTACTTC	CAISGPRGETQYF
TRBV6-6	TRBJ2-5	.	TGTGCCAGCAGTACCAAAGGGACCCAGTACTTC	CASSTKGTQYF
TRBV5-8	TRBJ2-3	TRBD2	TGTGCCAGCAGCTGGGGGACTAGCGGGGGGGACACAGATACGCAGTATTTT	CASSWGTSGGDTDTQYF
TRBV7-8	TRBJ2-3	.	TGTGCCAGCAGCTTAAGTGGGGCGACAGATACGCAGTATTTT	CASSLSGATDTQYF
TRBV7-9	TRBJ2-3	TRBD1	TGTGCCAGCACCGTGGGGACAGGCGCCACAGATACGCAGTATTTT	CASTVGTGATDTQYF
TRBV19	TRBJ1-5	TRBD1	TGTGCCAGTAGTCTATCTGACAGGGGCCAGCCCCAGCATTTT	CASSLSDRGQPQHF
TRBV11-2	TRBJ2-2	TRBD1	TGTGCCAGCAGCTCTAAGACAGGGGTGGACACCGGGGAGCTGTTTTTT	CASSSKTGVDTGELFF
TRBV11-3	TRBJ2-3	.	TGTGCCAGCAGCTTACCAGGGTTGTCAGATACGCAGTATTTT	CASSLPGLSDTQYF
TRBV7-2	TRBJ2-1	.	TGTGCCAGCAGCTTAATGAACAATGAGCAGTTCTTC	CASSLMNNEQFF
TRBV19	TRBJ2-3	.	TGTGCCAGTAGCAGGGGCCTGGGGGTAGATACGCAGTATTTT	CASSRGLGVDTQYF
TRBV7-6	TRBJ2-3	.	TGTGCCAGCAGCACTAATGAAGGGGTCGGGCGTACGCAGTATTTT	CASSTNEGVGRTQYF
TRBV5-1	TRBJ2-7	.	TGCGCCAGCAGCTTCGGGTCAGCCTACGAGCAGTACTTC	CASSFGSAYEQYF
TRBV2	TRBJ2-5	.	TGTGCCAGCAGTGAAAACAGGGCAGGAGAGACCCAGTACTTC	CASSENRAGETQYF
TRBV19	TRBJ1-5	.	TGTGCCAGTAGTATAGTGGGAGGTGATCAGCCCCAGCATTTT	CASSIVGGDQPQHF
TRBV7-7	TRBJ2-7	TRBD2	TGTGCTAGCAGTAAGCTAGCGGGGTCGTCCTACGAGCAGTACTTC	CASSKLAGSSYEQYF
TRBV2	TRBJ2-7	.	TGTGCCAGCAGTGAAGGGGTGACTCCCGAGCAGTACTTC	CASSEGVTPEQYF
TRBV7-3	TRBJ2-1	.	TGTGCCAGCAGCTTATTCGGGGTCAATGAGCAGTTCTTC	CASSLFGVNEQFF